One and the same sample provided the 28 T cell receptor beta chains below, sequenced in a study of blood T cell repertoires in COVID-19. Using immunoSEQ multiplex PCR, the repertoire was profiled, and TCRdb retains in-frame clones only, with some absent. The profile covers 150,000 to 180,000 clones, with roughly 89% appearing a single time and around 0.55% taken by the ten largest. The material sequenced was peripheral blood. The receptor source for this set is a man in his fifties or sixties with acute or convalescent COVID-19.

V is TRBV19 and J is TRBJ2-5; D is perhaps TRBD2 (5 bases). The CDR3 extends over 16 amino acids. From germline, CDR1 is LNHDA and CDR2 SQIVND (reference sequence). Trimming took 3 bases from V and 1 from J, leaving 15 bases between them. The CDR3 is CASSIGLSVFQETQYF. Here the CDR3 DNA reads TGTGCCAGTAGTATTGGACTCAGTGTTTTCCAAGAGACCCAGTACTTC.

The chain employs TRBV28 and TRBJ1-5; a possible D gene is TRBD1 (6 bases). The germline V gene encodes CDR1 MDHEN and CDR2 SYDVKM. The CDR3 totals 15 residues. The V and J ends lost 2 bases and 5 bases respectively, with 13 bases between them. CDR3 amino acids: CASSLTGYIDQPQHF. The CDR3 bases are TGTGCCAGCAGTTTAACAGGGTATATCGATCAGCCCCAGCATTTT.

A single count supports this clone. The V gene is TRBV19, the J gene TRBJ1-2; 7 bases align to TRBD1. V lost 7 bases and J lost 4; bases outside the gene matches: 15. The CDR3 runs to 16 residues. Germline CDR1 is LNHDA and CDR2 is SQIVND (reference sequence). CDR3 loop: CASTPKTGMRAYGYTF. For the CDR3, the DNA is TGTGCCAGTACCCCCAAGACAGGGATGAGGGCCTATGGCTACACCTTC.

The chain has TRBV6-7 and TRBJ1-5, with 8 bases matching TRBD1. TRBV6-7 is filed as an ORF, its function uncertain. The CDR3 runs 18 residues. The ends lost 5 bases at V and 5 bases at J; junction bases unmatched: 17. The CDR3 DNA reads TGTGCCAGCAGTAACCCTTCCGTCAGGGGGCATGGGCATCAGCCCCAGCATTTT. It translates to CASSNPSVRGHGHQPQHF.

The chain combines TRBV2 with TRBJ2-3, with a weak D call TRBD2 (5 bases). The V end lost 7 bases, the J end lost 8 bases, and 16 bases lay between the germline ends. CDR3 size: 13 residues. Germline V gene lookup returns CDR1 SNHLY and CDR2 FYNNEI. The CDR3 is CASTTSQEGTQYF. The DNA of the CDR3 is TGTGCCAGCACCACAAGTCAAGAGGGTACGCAGTATTTT.

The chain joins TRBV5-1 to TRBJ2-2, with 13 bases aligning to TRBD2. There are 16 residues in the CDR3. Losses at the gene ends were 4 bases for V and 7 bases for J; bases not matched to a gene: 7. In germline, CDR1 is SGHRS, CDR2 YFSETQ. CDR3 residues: CASSLGTSGNGGELFF. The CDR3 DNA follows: TGCGCCAGCAGCCTCGGGACTAGCGGGAATGGCGGGGAGCTGTTTTTT.

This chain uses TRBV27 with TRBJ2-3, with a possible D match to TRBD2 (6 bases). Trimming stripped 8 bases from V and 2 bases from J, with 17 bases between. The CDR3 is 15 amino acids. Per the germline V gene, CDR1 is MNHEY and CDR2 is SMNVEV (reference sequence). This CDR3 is CASGEEGTYTDTQYF. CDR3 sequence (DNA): TGTGCCAGCGGGGAGGAAGGGACGTACACAGATACGCAGTATTTT.

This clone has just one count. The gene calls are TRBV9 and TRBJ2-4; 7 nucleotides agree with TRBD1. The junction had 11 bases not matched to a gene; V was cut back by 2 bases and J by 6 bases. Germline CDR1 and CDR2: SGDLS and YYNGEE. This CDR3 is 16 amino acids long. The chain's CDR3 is CASSVGTAVEGNIQYF. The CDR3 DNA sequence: TGTGCCAGCAGCGTTGGGACAGCTGTTGAGGGAAACATTCAGTACTTC.

CDR3 sequence reads: CASRPGTGSDSPLHF. CDR3 coding DNA: TGTGCCAGCAGACCCGGGACAGGGAGTGATTCACCCCTCCACTTT. The chain employs TRBV2 and TRBJ1-6, with TRBD1 matching over 9 bases. The V gene's germline CDR1 is SNHLY and CDR2 FYNNEI. This CDR3 contains 15 residues. After removal of 6 bases from V and 8 bases from J, the junction contained 8 bases not matched to a gene.

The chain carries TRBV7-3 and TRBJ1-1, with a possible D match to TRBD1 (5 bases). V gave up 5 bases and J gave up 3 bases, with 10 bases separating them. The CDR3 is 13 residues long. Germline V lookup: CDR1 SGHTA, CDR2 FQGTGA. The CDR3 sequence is CASSPSGDTEAFF. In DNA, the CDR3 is TGTGCCAGCAGCCCCTCGGGGGACACTGAAGCTTTCTTT. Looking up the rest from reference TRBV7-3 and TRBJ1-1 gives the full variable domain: GAGVSQTPSNKVTEKGKYVELRCDPISGHTALYWYRQSLGQGPEFLIYFQGTGAADDSGLPNDRFFAVRPEGSVSTLKIQRTERGDSAVYLCASSPSGDTEAFFGQGTRLTVV.

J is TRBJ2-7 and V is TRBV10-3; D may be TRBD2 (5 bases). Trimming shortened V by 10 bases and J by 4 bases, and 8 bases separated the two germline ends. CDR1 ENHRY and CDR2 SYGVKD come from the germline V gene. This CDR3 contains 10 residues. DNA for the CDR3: TGTGCCACCCGGGAATACGAGCAGTACTTC. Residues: CATREYEQYF.

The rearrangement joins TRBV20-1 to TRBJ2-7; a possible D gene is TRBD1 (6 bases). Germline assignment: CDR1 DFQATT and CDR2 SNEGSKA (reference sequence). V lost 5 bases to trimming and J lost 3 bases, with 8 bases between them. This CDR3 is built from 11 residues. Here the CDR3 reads CSASTGYEQYV. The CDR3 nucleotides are TGCAGTGCTTCGACAGGCTACGAGCAGTACGTC.

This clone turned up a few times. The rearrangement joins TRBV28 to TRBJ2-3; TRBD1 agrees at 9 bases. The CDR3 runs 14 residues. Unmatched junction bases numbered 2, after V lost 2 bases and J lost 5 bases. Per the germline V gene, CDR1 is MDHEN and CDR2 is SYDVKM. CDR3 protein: CASSLGTGLDTQYF. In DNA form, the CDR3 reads TGTGCCAGCAGTTTAGGGACAGGGTTAGATACGCAGTATTTT.

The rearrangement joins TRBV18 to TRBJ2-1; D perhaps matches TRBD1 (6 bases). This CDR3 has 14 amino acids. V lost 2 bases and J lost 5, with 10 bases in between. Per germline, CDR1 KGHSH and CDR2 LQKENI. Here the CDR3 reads CASSPLGANNEQFF. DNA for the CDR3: TGTGCCAGCTCACCATTGGGGGCCAACAATGAGCAGTTCTTC.

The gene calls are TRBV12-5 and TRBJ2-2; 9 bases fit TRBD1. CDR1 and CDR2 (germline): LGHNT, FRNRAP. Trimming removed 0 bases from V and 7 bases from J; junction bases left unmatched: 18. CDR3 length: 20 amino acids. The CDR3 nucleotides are TGTGCTAGTGGTTTGGTCCCCTCCGGGACAGGGACGACCGTGAGCGGGGAGCTGTTTTTT. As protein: CASGLVPSGTGTTVSGELFF. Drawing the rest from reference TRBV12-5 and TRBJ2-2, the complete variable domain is DARVTQTPRHKVTEMGQEVTMRCQPILGHNTVFWYRQTMMQGLELLAYFRNRAPLDDSGMPKDRFSAEMPDATLATLKIQPSEPRDSAVYFCASGLVPSGTGTTVSGELFFGEGSRLTVL.

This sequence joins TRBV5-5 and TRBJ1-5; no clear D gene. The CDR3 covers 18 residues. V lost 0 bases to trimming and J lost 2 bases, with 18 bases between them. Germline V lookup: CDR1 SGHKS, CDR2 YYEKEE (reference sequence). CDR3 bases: TGTGCCAGCAGCTTGGGGTTGGAGCTTGGAGTCGGCAATCAGCCCCAGCATTTT. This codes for CASSLGLELGVGNQPQHF.

This CDR3 is CASSFRGSPPDTQYF. The CDR3 DNA reads TGTGCCAGCAGCTTTCGTGGGAGCCCCCCAGATACGCAGTATTTT. The chain uses TRBV7-3 and TRBJ2-3; the D gene is possibly TRBD2 (5 bases). From germline, CDR1 is SGHTA and CDR2 FQGTGA. The CDR3 is 15 amino acids. The V gene lost 3 bases and the J gene lost 4 bases, with 14 bases spanning the gap.

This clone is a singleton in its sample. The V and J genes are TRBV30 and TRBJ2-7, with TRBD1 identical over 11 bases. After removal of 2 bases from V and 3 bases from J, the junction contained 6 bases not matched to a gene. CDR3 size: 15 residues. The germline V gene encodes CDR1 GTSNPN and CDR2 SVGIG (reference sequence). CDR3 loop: CAWSRDRGSNYEQYV. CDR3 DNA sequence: TGTGCCTGGAGTCGGGACAGGGGGTCGAACTACGAGCAGTACGTC.

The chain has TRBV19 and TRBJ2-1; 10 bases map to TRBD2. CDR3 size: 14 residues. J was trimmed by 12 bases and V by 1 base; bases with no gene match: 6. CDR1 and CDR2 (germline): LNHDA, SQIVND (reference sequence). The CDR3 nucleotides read TGTGCCAGTAGTATAGCGGGGACTAGCGTTTGGCAGTTCTTC. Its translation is CASSIAGTSVWQFF.

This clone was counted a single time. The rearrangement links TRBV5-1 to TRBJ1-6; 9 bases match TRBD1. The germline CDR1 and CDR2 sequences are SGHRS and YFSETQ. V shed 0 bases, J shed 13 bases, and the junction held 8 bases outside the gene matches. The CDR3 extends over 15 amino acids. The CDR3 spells CASSLGGQGMEPLHF. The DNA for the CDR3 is TGCGCCAGCAGCTTGGGAGGACAGGGGATGGAGCCCCTCCACTTT.

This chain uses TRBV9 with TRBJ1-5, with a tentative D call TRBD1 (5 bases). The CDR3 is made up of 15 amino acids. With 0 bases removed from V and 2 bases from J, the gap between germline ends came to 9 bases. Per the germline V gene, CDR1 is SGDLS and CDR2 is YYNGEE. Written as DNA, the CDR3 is TGTGCCAGCAGCGTAGCAGACAGCCGCAATCAGCCCCAGCATTTT. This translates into CASSVADSRNQPQHF.

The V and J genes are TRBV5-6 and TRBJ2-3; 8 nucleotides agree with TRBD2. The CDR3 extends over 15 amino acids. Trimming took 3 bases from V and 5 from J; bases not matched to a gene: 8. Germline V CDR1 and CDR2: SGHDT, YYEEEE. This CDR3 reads CASSSGTSTRDTQYF. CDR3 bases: TGTGCCAGCAGCTCCGGGACTAGTACAAGAGATACGCAGTATTTT.

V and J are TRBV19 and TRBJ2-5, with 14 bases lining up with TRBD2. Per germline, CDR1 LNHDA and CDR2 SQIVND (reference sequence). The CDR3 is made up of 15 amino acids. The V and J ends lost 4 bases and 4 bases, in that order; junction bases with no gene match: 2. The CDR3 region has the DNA TGTGCCAGTAGTACCGGACTAGCGGGAGGAGAGACCCAGTACTTC. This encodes CASSTGLAGGETQYF.

The CDR3 nucleotides are TGTGCCAGCAGCGGAATGGGACTAGCGATCGATGAGCAGTTCTTC. Its translation is CASSGMGLAIDEQFF. This chain connects TRBV2 to TRBJ2-1; 10 bases fit TRBD2. CDR1 and CDR2 (germline): SNHLY, FYNNEI. Trimming took 6 bases from V and 8 from J; bases not matched to a gene: 10. This CDR3 comprises 15 residues.

CDR3 amino acids: CASGIPRGQGQPQHF. CDR3 nucleotide sequence: TGTGCCAGCGGTATACCCCGAGGACAGGGACAGCCCCAGCATTTT. The V and J genes are TRBV2 and TRBJ1-5; 8 nucleotides line up with TRBD1. This CDR3 spans 15 amino acids. CDR1 is SNHLY and CDR2 is FYNNEI in the germline V gene. Germline trimming cut 8 bases from V and 7 bases from J; bases unmatched to any gene: 13.

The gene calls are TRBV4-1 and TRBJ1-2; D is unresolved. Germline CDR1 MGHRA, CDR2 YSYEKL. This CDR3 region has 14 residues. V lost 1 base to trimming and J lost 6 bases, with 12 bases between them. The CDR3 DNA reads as TGCGCCAGCAGCCAAGTGGAAAGCGCAGATGGCTACACCTTC. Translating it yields CASSQVESADGYTF.

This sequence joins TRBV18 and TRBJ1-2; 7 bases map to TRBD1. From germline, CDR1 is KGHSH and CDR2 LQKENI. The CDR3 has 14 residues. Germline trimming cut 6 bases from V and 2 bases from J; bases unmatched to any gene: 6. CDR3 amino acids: CASSQQQGNYGYTF. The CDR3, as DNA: TGTGCCAGCTCGCAACAACAGGGGAACTATGGCTACACCTTC.

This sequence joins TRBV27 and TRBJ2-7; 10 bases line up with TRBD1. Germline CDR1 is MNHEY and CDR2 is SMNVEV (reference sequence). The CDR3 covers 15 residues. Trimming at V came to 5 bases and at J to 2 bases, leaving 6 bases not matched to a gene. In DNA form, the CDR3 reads TGTGCCAGCAGTATCCGGGACAGGGGACCCTACGAGCAGTACTTC. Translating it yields CASSIRDRGPYEQYF.